The 26 T cell receptor beta chains in this list originate from one sample, sequenced in a study of PD-L1 blockade in urothelial cancer. TCRdb keeps only in-frame clones here, not all; method: immunoSEQ multiplex PCR. The sample lists about 52,000 clones, over 75% seen once, with about 6% in the top ten. Specimen: PBMCs, collected around atezolizumab (anti-PD-L1) treatment. These receptors were collected from a man in his forties with urothelial cancer.

The V and J genes are TRBV6-1 and TRBJ2-7, with a possible D match to TRBD1 (6 bases). This CDR3 has 14 residues. The V gene's germline CDR1 is MNHNS and CDR2 SASEGT. CDR3 in DNA: TGTGGGTCTCAAGACAGGCCGTCGACCTACGAGCAGTACTTC. Protein product: CGSQDRPSTYEQYF.

The J gene is TRBJ2-3, the V gene TRBV5-5; tentatively, D is TRBD2 (7 bases). The germline V gene encodes CDR1 SGHKS and CDR2 YYEKEE (reference sequence). Trimming took off 4 bases at V and 6 bases at J, with 18 bases between the two ends. The CDR3 covers 15 residues. The DNA for the CDR3 is TGTGCCAGCAGCCGAGCGGGGCGGAGGGGGGATACGCAGTATTTT. It codes for CASSRAGRRGDTQYF.

This clone was observed a few times. This chain connects TRBV28 to TRBJ2-1; 10 positions match TRBD2. There are 15 residues in the CDR3. Germline V lookup: CDR1 MDHEN, CDR2 SYDVKM. Unmatched junction bases numbered 9, after V lost 4 bases and J lost 9 bases. The CDR3 DNA is TGTGCCAGCAGTTCTTCTAGCGGGAGAACGGGTGAGCAGTTCTTC. Translating gives CASSSSSGRTGEQFF.

This clone came up a few times. The chain employs TRBV13 and TRBJ1-1, with 8 nucleotides matching TRBD1. Germline CDR1 and CDR2: PRHDT and FYEKMQ (reference sequence). The CDR3 runs 18 residues. V shed 5 bases, J shed 5 bases, and the junction held 19 bases outside the gene matches. As DNA, the CDR3 is TGTGCCAGCAGCATACTCTCCTCCCTTGGACAGGGATGGACTGAAGCTTTCTTT. This translates into CASSILSSLGQGWTEAFF.

This sequence joins TRBV6-5 and TRBJ2-2; maybe TRBD2 (6 bases). Germline V gene sequence: CDR1 MNHEY, CDR2 SVGAGI. This CDR3 is built from 14 residues. V lost 6 bases to trimming and J lost 9 bases, with 17 bases between them. The CDR3 protein is CASSPSGLPRELFF. The CDR3 DNA follows: TGTGCCAGCAGCCCAAGCGGGCTCCCCAGGGAGCTGTTTTTT.

The J gene is TRBJ2-7, the V gene TRBV7-2; 8 bases line up with TRBD1. Trimming cost V 5 bases and J 7 bases; bases outside gene matches: 4. Germline values: CDR1 SGHTA, CDR2 FQGNSA. This CDR3 contains 12 residues. The CDR3 region has the DNA TGTGCCAGCAGCCGGGACAGGCTTGAGCAGTACTTC. The encoded protein is CASSRDRLEQYF. Using reference TRBV7-2 and TRBJ2-7 for the parts outside the CDR3, the full variable domain is GAGVSQSPSNKVTEKGKDVELRCDPISGHTALYWYRQSLGQGLEFLIYFQGNSAPDKSGLPSDRFSAERTGGSVSTLTIQRTQQEDSAVYLCASSRDRLEQYFGPGTRLTVT.

J is TRBJ2-7 and V is TRBV30; D is unclear. The germline gives CDR1 GTSNPN, CDR2 SVGIG (reference sequence). Trimming removed 2 bases at V and 0 bases at J, with 8 bases between. The CDR3 extends over 13 amino acids. The CDR3 spells CAWSKYSSYEQYF. In nucleotides, the CDR3 is TGTGCCTGGAGTAAGTACAGCTCCTACGAGCAGTACTTC.

The V call is TRBV29-1, the J call TRBJ2-2; 8 bases align to TRBD1. CDR1 is SQVTM, CDR2 ANQGSEA, per germline. The CDR3 sequence is 16 residues long. The V segment lost 1 base and the J segment 5 bases; nucleotides outside the gene matches: 9. The CDR3 loop is CSVEASDRGSTGELFF. The CDR3 DNA reads as TGCAGCGTTGAAGCCTCCGACAGGGGAAGTACCGGGGAGCTGTTTTTT.

The V and J genes are TRBV30 and TRBJ1-5; TRBD1 is a possible D gene (5 bases). Trimming removed 5 bases at V and 8 bases at J, with 16 bases between. The CDR3 sequence is 13 residues long. Germline-derived CDR1 and CDR2 are GTSNPN and SVGIG (reference sequence). CDR3 in amino acids: CAWGGTTTEPQHF. In DNA form, the CDR3 reads TGTGCCTGGGGGGGGACGACGACGGAGCCCCAGCATTTT. The whole variable domain, remainder taken from reference TRBV30 and TRBJ1-5, is SQTIHQWPATLVQPVGSPLSLECTVEGTSNPNLYWYRQAAGRGLQLLFYSVGIGQISSEVPQNLSASRPQDRQFILSSKKLLLSDSGFYLCAWGGTTTEPQHFGDGTRLSIL.

For the CDR3, the DNA is TGTGCCAGCAGTATAAAACAGGGATACGAGCAGTACTTC. Protein sequence: CASSIKQGYEQYF. The chain links TRBV14 to TRBJ2-7; tentative D call: TRBD1 (6 bases). The germline V and J ends were trimmed by 6 bases and 4 bases, with 13 bases remaining between them. The germline CDR1 and CDR2 sequences are SGHDN and FVKESK. The CDR3 runs 13 residues.

The V gene is TRBV18, the J gene TRBJ2-7; D might be TRBD1 (6 bases). The CDR3 length is 14 residues. V dropped 8 bases and J dropped 0 bases, with 14 bases sitting between them. Germline CDR1 is KGHSH and CDR2 is LQKENI. This CDR3 is CASTRDTTSYEQYF. CDR3 DNA sequence: TGTGCCAGCACCCGGGACACTACCTCCTACGAGCAGTACTTC.

The chain links TRBV10-2 to TRBJ1-2; tentative D call: TRBD1 (6 bases). This CDR3 is built from 15 residues. V was trimmed by 6 bases and J by 0 bases, leaving 14 bases between them. Germline V gene data show CDR1 as WSHSY and CDR2 as SAAADI. The CDR3 is CASRAGVMANYGYTF. The CDR3 DNA is TGCGCCAGCAGGGCAGGGGTAATGGCTAACTATGGCTACACCTTC.

This clone was detected only once. The rearrangement joins TRBV4-1 to TRBJ2-1, with TRBD2 identical over 9 bases. This CDR3 spans 14 amino acids. Germline V CDR1 and CDR2: MGHRA, YSYEKL. Trimming removed 4 bases from V and 6 bases from J; junction bases left unmatched: 4. CDR3 nucleotides: TGCGCCAGCAGCCCTAGCGGGATGGGCAATGAGCAGTTCTTC. Its translation is CASSPSGMGNEQFF.

The chain employs TRBV19 and TRBJ1-2, with 7 bases fitting TRBD1. Germline CDR1 LNHDA, CDR2 SQIVND (reference sequence). V trimming: 3 bases; J trimming: 4 bases; junction bases outside the gene matches: 8. The CDR3 is made up of 15 amino acids. CDR3 in amino acids: CASSMYRDSLYGYTF. The CDR3 bases are TGTGCCAGTAGTATGTACAGGGACAGCCTCTATGGCTACACCTTC. The variable domain in full, completed from reference TRBV19 and TRBJ1-2, reads DGGITQSPKYLFRKEGQNVTLSCEQNLNHDAMYWYRQDPGQGLRLIYYSQIVNDFQKGDIAEGYSVSREKKESFPLTVTSAQKNPTAFYLCASSMYRDSLYGYTFGSGTRLTVV.

J is TRBJ2-1 and V is TRBV19; 10 bases line up with TRBD2. Germline lookup yields CDR1 LNHDA and CDR2 SQIVND (reference sequence). The CDR3 is 14 amino acids. V shed 9 bases and J 7 bases; nucleotides not matched to a gene: 9. The CDR3 spells CASRSSGSGNEQFF. CDR3 coding DNA: TGTGCCAGCCGCTCTAGCGGGAGTGGGAATGAGCAGTTCTTC.

The chain is built from TRBV20-1 and TRBJ2-7; possibly TRBD2 for D (5 bases). The length of the CDR3 is 11 residues. Germline values: CDR1 DFQATT, CDR2 SNEGSKA (reference sequence). V lost 6 bases and J 3 bases, leaving 9 bases between the germline ends. As DNA, the CDR3 is TGCAGTGCAATGAGGGTCTACGAGCAGTACTTC. Encoded protein: CSAMRVYEQYF.

V usage is TRBV29-1 and J usage is TRBJ2-7, with D tentatively TRBD2 (6 bases). The V gene's germline CDR1 is SQVTM and CDR2 ANQGSEA. The CDR3 loop spans 12 amino acids. V was shortened by 3 bases and J by 5 bases, with 11 bases between the two germline ends. The CDR3 coding sequence is TGCAGCGTTGAGGAGGGGATAAACGAGCAGTACTTC. It encodes CSVEEGINEQYF.

The V and J genes are TRBV6-4 and TRBJ2-7, with a weak D call TRBD2 (6 bases). CDR1 is MRHNA, CDR2 SNTAGT, per germline. CDR3 length: 15 residues. The V end was cut by 9 bases, the J end by 2 bases, with 20 bases between. The CDR3, as DNA: TGTGCCAGGGTGTCGGAGGGTCAGGAGGCCTACGAGCAGTACTTC. Translating gives CARVSEGQEAYEQYF.

The chain is built from TRBV4-1 and TRBJ1-2; D unresolved. Trimming took off 0 bases at V and 4 bases at J, with 12 bases between the two ends. The CDR3 is 15 residues long. CDR1 and CDR2 (germline): MGHRA, YSYEKL. Here the CDR3 DNA reads TGCGCCAGCAGCCAAGATCAGGAGGGCCCCTATGGCTACACCTTC. Its translation: CASSQDQEGPYGYTF.

The J gene is TRBJ2-4, the V gene TRBV29-1; TRBD1 matches 7 bases. The CDR3 has 13 residues. The V gene end was trimmed by 4 bases and the J gene end by 5 bases; junction bases not matched to a gene: 5. Germline CDR1 is SQVTM and CDR2 is ANQGSEA. Here the CDR3 reads CSVAKGAENIQYF. The CDR3 DNA follows: TGCAGCGTTGCCAAGGGGGCGGAAAACATTCAGTACTTC.

V is TRBV9 and J is TRBJ1-5; TRBD1 is a possible D gene (6 bases). Per the germline V gene, CDR1 is SGDLS and CDR2 is YYNGEE. The CDR3 spans 14 residues. With 0 bases removed from V and 4 bases from J, the gap between germline ends came to 8 bases. The CDR3, as DNA: TGTGCCAGCAGCGTAGGGGACACAAATCAGCCCCAGCATTTT. It yields the protein CASSVGDTNQPQHF.

The rearrangement links TRBV28 to TRBJ1-5, with TRBD1 matching 7 bases. The J segment lost 7 bases and the V segment lost 3 bases, leaving 12 bases of the junction unmatched. Germline lookup yields CDR1 MDHEN and CDR2 SYDVKM. This CDR3 spans 16 amino acids. CDR3 amino acids: CASSFETGLSKQPQHF. DNA for the CDR3: TGTGCCAGCAGTTTCGAGACAGGGCTGAGTAAACAGCCCCAGCATTTT.

V and J are TRBV14 and TRBJ2-1; the match to TRBD1 covers 7 bases. Germline V gene lookup returns CDR1 SGHDN and CDR2 FVKESK. The trim removed 0 bases at V and 3 bases at J, leaving 8 bases unmatched. The CDR3 runs to 17 residues. CDR3 region: CASSQEGQGEIYNEQFF. The CDR3 DNA reads as TGTGCCAGCAGCCAAGAAGGCCAGGGGGAAATCTACAATGAGCAGTTCTTC. Variable domain in full (rest from reference TRBV14 and TRBJ2-1): EAGVTQFPSHSVIEKGQTVTLRCDPISGHDNLYWYRRVMGKEIKFLLHFVKESKQDESGMPNNRFLAERTGGTYSTLKVQPAELEDSGVYFCASSQEGQGEIYNEQFFGPGTRLTVL.

The V gene is TRBV30, the J gene TRBJ1-1, with D perhaps TRBD1 (6 bases). Trimming removed 4 bases from V and 2 bases from J, with 17 bases in between. The V gene's germline CDR1 is GTSNPN and CDR2 SVGIG (reference sequence). This CDR3 is built from 15 residues. CDR3 sequence: CAWIPPTGPNTEAFF. In DNA form, the CDR3 reads TGTGCCTGGATCCCTCCAACAGGGCCCAACACTGAAGCTTTCTTT.

V gene TRBV11-2 combines with J gene TRBJ2-1; 10 nucleotides line up with TRBD2. The CDR3 has 17 residues. CDR1 is SGHAT and CDR2 is FQNNGV in the germline V gene. V shed 4 bases and J 9 bases; nucleotides not matched to a gene: 15. Here the CDR3 DNA reads TGTGCCAGCAGCTCCCGCCAGCTAGCGGGAGCGACGGGTGAGCAGTTCTTC. As protein: CASSSRQLAGATGEQFF.

The table lists this clone with a count of one. The V call is TRBV11-2, the J call TRBJ2-1; D remains unclear. The CDR3 consists of 16 residues. Germline V gives CDR1 SGHAT, CDR2 FQNNGV. The V end was cut by 5 bases, the J end by 5 bases, with 19 bases between. CDR3: CASSPVYRVADNEQFF. The CDR3 DNA reads as TGTGCCAGCAGCCCGGTGTATCGAGTAGCTGACAATGAGCAGTTCTTC.